The 26 T cell receptor beta chains in this list originate from one sample, sequenced in a study of T cells in Graves' hyperthyroidism and ophthalmopathy. There were TCR beta CDR3 regions amplified from RNA transcripts. A set of HTBI primers served as the primers for a first-round RT-PCR of the TCR CDR3. TCRdb re-called the multiplex PCR reads with MiXCR, one entry per CDR3 protein. The sample has hundreds of thousands of distinct CDR3 sequences, roughly 13% seen once. The sequenced sample was blood. The receptors were sampled from a woman in her twenties or thirties with Graves' hyperthyroidism that later progressed to Graves' ophthalmopathy.

This clonotype appeared many times. The CDR3 sequence is CASRRSGSGNEQFF. The CDR3 region has the DNA TGTGCCAGCAGACGGAGCGGGAGTGGTAATGAGCAGTTCTTC. V usage is TRBV6-2 or TRBV6-3 and J usage is TRBJ2-1; 8 bases are a match to TRBD2. This CDR3 region has 14 residues. CDR1 and CDR2 from the germline V gene are MNHEY and SVGEGT. The junction had 8 bases not matched to a gene; V was cut back by 6 bases and J by 7 bases.

This clonotype occurred many times. The genes are TRBV6-1 and TRBJ2-7; 12 bases fit TRBD1. Germline V gene lookup returns CDR1 MNHNS and CDR2 SASEGT. Trimming took 6 bases from V and 7 from J; bases not matched to a gene: 7. The CDR3 consists of 14 residues. CDR3 region: CASRPGQGAWEQYF. CDR3 DNA sequence: TGTGCCAGCAGGCCGGGACAGGGGGCTTGGGAGCAGTACTTC.

This clonotype was observed at least ten times. The CDR3 region has the DNA TGTGCCAGCACCCGACATCTAGGCGCAGGGGAAGAGCAGTACTTC. It specifies CASTRHLGAGEEQYF. The chain couples TRBV12-3 or TRBV12-4 to TRBJ2-7, with a possible D match to TRBD1 (6 bases). The ends were cut back, 7 bases at V and 7 bases at J, with 23 bases in the middle. CDR3 length: 15 amino acids.

This clonotype was seen at least ten times. The genes are TRBV3-1 and TRBJ1-1; D not resolved. V was shortened by 3 bases and J by 8 bases, with 16 bases between the two germline ends. This CDR3 is 14 amino acids long. Germline CDR1 LGHDT, CDR2 YNNKEL (reference sequence). As DNA, the CDR3 is TGTGCCAGCAGCCAGATCCGATCCGCTAGCGAAGCTTTCTTT. Translated: CASSQIRSASEAFF.

This clonotype has a count of ten or more. V is TRBV6-1 and J is TRBJ1-1, with D tentatively TRBD1 (5 bases). Trimming stripped 3 bases from V and 1 base from J, with 15 bases between. This CDR3 spans 16 amino acids. Germline values: CDR1 MNHNS, CDR2 SASEGT. CDR3 residues: CASSDPMGQGNTEAFF. The CDR3 DNA reads TGTGCCAGCAGTGACCCGATGGGGCAGGGGAACACTGAAGCTTTCTTT.

This clonotype was recorded many times. The chain couples TRBV7-3 to TRBJ2-2; TRBD2 aligns across 10 bases. With V trimmed by 1 base and J by 7 bases, 3 bases remained unmatched. The length of the CDR3 is 15 residues. Germline CDR1 and CDR2: SGHTA and FQGTGA. In DNA, the CDR3 is TGTGCCAGCAGCTTAAAACTAGCGGGACTCGGGGAGCTGTTTTTT. As protein: CASSLKLAGLGELFF.

This clonotype was found a few times. The V call is TRBV27, the J call TRBJ2-1, with TRBD2 identical over 10 bases. The CDR3 is made up of 15 amino acids. The germline V gene encodes CDR1 MNHEY and CDR2 SMNVEV (reference sequence). V was pared by 5 bases and J by 6 bases, with 7 bases of the junction left unmatched. The CDR3 sequence: CASSPWTSGANEQFF. Written as DNA, the CDR3 is TGTGCCAGCAGTCCCTGGACTAGCGGAGCCAATGAGCAGTTCTTC.

The rearrangement joins TRBV30 to TRBJ1-5, with D unresolved. V shed 2 bases and J shed 0 bases, with 11 bases lying between them. Germline V gene data show CDR1 as GTSNPN and CDR2 as SVGIG (reference sequence). The CDR3 covers 15 residues. CDR3 in DNA: TGTGCCTGGAGTCTTCATACCTCTAGCAATCAGCCCCAGCATTTT. This translates into CAWSLHTSSNQPQHF. Filled out from reference TRBV30 and TRBJ1-5, the complete variable domain reads SQTIHQWPATLVQPVGSPLSLECTVEGTSNPNLYWYRQAAGRGLQLLFYSVGIGQISSEVPQNLSASRPQDRQFILSSKKLLLSDSGFYLCAWSLHTSSNQPQHFGDGTRLSIL.

The CDR3: CATSKTGPVGTQYF. As DNA, the CDR3 is TGTGCCACCAGTAAGACAGGGCCCGTTGGTACGCAGTATTTT. The V and J genes are TRBV24-1 and TRBJ2-3; 7 bases line up with TRBD1. V was pared by 6 bases and J by 8 bases, with 10 bases of the junction left unmatched. This CDR3 is built from 14 residues. Germline-derived CDR1 and CDR2 are KGHDR and SFDVKD.

This clonotype was counted ten times or more. This chain joins TRBV2 and TRBJ2-7; unclear D gene. Trimming took 5 bases from V and 6 from J, leaving 8 bases between them. Germline V CDR1 and CDR2: SNHLY, FYNNEI. CDR3 length: 11 residues. The CDR3 coding sequence is TGTGCCAGCAGTCCCCTTGGCGAGCAGTACTTC. Amino acids: CASSPLGEQYF.

This clonotype was picked up many times. J is TRBJ1-1 and V is TRBV24-1; D is unclear. This CDR3 contains 13 residues. The germline gives CDR1 KGHDR, CDR2 SFDVKD. With 4 bases removed from V and 5 bases from J, the gap between germline ends came to 10 bases. CDR3: CATSDPGKTEAFF. CDR3 DNA sequence: TGTGCCACCAGTGACCCCGGAAAAACTGAAGCTTTCTTT.

This clonotype was seen a few times. This sequence joins TRBV19 and TRBJ1-1; D not resolved. With 0 bases removed from V and 3 bases from J, the gap between germline ends came to 5 bases. CDR1 and CDR2 (germline): LNHDA, SQIVND (reference sequence). The length of the CDR3 is 13 residues. As DNA, the CDR3 is TGTGCCAGTAGTATAGACACGTACACTGAAGCTTTCTTT. It yields the protein CASSIDTYTEAFF.

This clonotype was detected only a few times. The genes are TRBV7-2 and TRBJ1-2; D perhaps matches TRBD1 (6 bases). From germline, CDR1 is SGHTA and CDR2 FQGNSA. The CDR3 runs 16 residues. Between the trimmed V and J ends, which lost 7 bases and 4 bases, there was a span of 22 bases. As DNA, the CDR3 is TGTGCCAGCAACCTAGTAGGAACAGGGTTTGTCTATGGCTACACCTTC. Translated: CASNLVGTGFVYGYTF.

This clonotype was counted only a few times. The V and J genes are TRBV27 and TRBJ1-1; D is possibly TRBD1 (5 bases). Germline V CDR1 and CDR2: MNHEY, SMNVEV (reference sequence). V was shortened by 3 bases and J by 7 bases, with 15 bases between the two germline ends. The CDR3 sequence is 14 residues long. The CDR3 DNA reads TGTGCCAGCAGTTTTAATCGGGCAGGGCTTGAAGCTTTCTTT. As protein: CASSFNRAGLEAFF.

The sample holds many counts of this clonotype. The rearrangement uses TRBV5-8 and TRBJ1-1; D remains ambiguous. CDR1 is SGHTS and CDR2 is YDEGEE in the germline V gene. Trimming removed 3 bases at V and 4 bases at J, with 10 bases between. This CDR3 has 13 amino acids. Written as DNA, the CDR3 is TGTGCCAGCAGCTCTACACTGGGCACTGAAGCTTTCTTT. Residues: CASSSTLGTEAFF.

The table lists this clonotype with many counts. V is TRBV30 and J is TRBJ2-3, with unresolved D. CDR3 length: 13 residues. Germline V CDR1 and CDR2: GTSNPN, SVGIG (reference sequence). The V end lost 0 bases, the J end lost 0 bases, and 4 bases lay between the germline ends. CDR3 region: CAWSVGSTDTQYF. CDR3 sequence (DNA): TGTGCCTGGAGTGTAGGAAGCACAGATACGCAGTATTTT.

This clonotype was counted ten times or more. The V gene is TRBV30, the J gene TRBJ1-5; tentatively, D is TRBD1 (5 bases). V was trimmed by 2 bases and J by 1 base, leaving 9 bases between them. Germline lookup yields CDR1 GTSNPN and CDR2 SVGIG (reference sequence). The CDR3 runs to 14 residues. CDR3 amino acids: CAWSSGTSNQPQHF. CDR3 DNA: TGTGCCTGGAGTTCCGGGACCAGCAATCAGCCCCAGCATTTT.

This clonotype was seen many times. The V and J genes are TRBV7-2 and TRBJ2-6; D ambiguous. Germline assignment: CDR1 SGHTA and CDR2 FQGNSA. The germline V and J ends were trimmed by 5 bases and 0 bases, with 14 bases remaining between them. CDR3 size: 17 residues. The CDR3 DNA reads as TGTGCCAGCAGCCCAAGGGCCCAAATCTCTGGGGCCAACGTCCTGACTTTC. As protein: CASSPRAQISGANVLTF. Using reference TRBV7-2 and TRBJ2-6 for the parts outside the CDR3, the full variable domain is GAGVSQSPSNKVTEKGKDVELRCDPISGHTALYWYRQSLGQGLEFLIYFQGNSAPDKSGLPSDRFSAERTGGSVSTLTIQRTQQEDSAVYLCASSPRAQISGANVLTFGAGSRLTVL.

This clonotype has ten or more counts. CDR3 DNA: TGCAGCGTCGTCATCGGGCTAGCGGACACAGATACGCAGTATTTT. It translates to CSVVIGLADTDTQYF. This chain joins TRBV29-1 and TRBJ2-3; TRBD2 aligns across 7 bases. In germline, CDR1 is SQVTM, CDR2 ANQGSEA. The CDR3 runs to 15 residues. V trimming: 6 bases; J trimming: 2 bases; junction bases outside the gene matches: 11.

This clonotype was detected many times. J is TRBJ2-3 and V is TRBV11-2; D not resolved. V lost 0 bases and J 8 bases, leaving 12 bases between the germline ends. The CDR3 contains 14 residues. CDR1 is SGHAT, CDR2 FQNNGV, per germline. The CDR3 loop reads CASSLDLSSGTQYF. The CDR3 nucleotides are TGTGCCAGCAGCTTAGATCTGAGTAGTGGTACGCAGTATTTT.

This clonotype was detected many times. V gene TRBV20-1 combines with J gene TRBJ1-1; 10 bases map to TRBD1. From germline, CDR1 is DFQATT and CDR2 SNEGSKA (reference sequence). The V and J ends lost 3 bases and 5 bases, in that order; junction bases with no gene match: 9. CDR3 length: 15 residues. The CDR3 DNA sequence: TGCAGTGCTAGGGGAACCGGGACAGGGGTTACTGAAGCTTTCTTT. This codes for CSARGTGTGVTEAFF.

The sample holds many counts of this clonotype. The gene calls are TRBV2 and TRBJ2-7; D not resolved. Looked up from germline, CDR1 is SNHLY and CDR2 is FYNNEI. V was cut by 6 bases and J by 7 bases, with 19 bases left in between. This CDR3 has 14 residues. The CDR3: CASRVTGPAGEQYF. The DNA of the CDR3 is TGTGCCAGCAGAGTCACCGGGCCGGCCGGGGAGCAGTACTTC. Combining the CDR3 with reference TRBV2 and TRBJ2-7 gives the whole variable domain EPEVTQTPSHQVTQMGQEVILRCVPISNHLYFYWYRQILGQKVEFLVSFYNNEISEKSEIFDDQFSVERPDGSNFTLKIRSTKLEDSAMYFCASRVTGPAGEQYFGPGTRLTVT.

This clonotype came up many times. CDR3 residues: CASSLEGGYEQYF. The CDR3 nucleotides are TGTGCCAGCAGCTTAGAAGGGGGCTACGAGCAGTACTTC. The chain links TRBV7-2 to TRBJ2-7; weak D call: TRBD1 (6 bases). The V end was cut by 1 base, the J end by 3 bases, with 7 bases between. The CDR3 is 13 amino acids. The germline CDR1 and CDR2 sequences are SGHTA and FQGNSA.

This clonotype was detected ten times or more. This rearrangement joins TRBV19 to TRBJ2-1; D unclear. CDR3 size: 15 residues. Germline loops: CDR1 LNHDA, CDR2 SQIVND (reference sequence). Trimming cost V 2 bases and J 2 bases, with 10 bases left between them. The CDR3 nucleotides read TGTGCCAGTAGTATACGTGCCTCGACCTACAATGAGCAGTTCTTC. This encodes CASSIRASTYNEQFF. The complete variable domain, with remaining parts taken from reference TRBV19 and TRBJ2-1, reads DGGITQSPKYLFRKEGQNVTLSCEQNLNHDAMYWYRQDPGQGLRLIYYSQIVNDFQKGDIAEGYSVSREKKESFPLTVTSAQKNPTAFYLCASSIRASTYNEQFFGPGTRLTVL.

The rearrangement joins TRBV5-4 to TRBJ1-2; 12 nucleotides agree with TRBD1. The CDR3 totals 14 residues. V lost 5 bases to trimming and J lost 4 bases; unmatched junction nucleotides: 3. In germline, CDR1 is SGHNT, CDR2 YYREEE (reference sequence). The CDR3 DNA follows: TGTGCCAGCAGGGGACAGGGGGCGGGCTATGGCTACACCTTC. Protein product: CASRGQGAGYGYTF. The whole variable domain, filled in from reference TRBV5-4 and TRBJ1-2, reads ETGVTQSPTHLIKTRGQQVTLRCSSQSGHNTVSWYQQALGQGPQFIFQYYREEENGRGNFPPRFSGLQFPNYSSELNVNALELDDSALYLCASRGQGAGYGYTFGSGTRLTVV.

This clonotype occurred many times. V and J are TRBV6-1 and TRBJ1-2; TRBD1 matches 8 bases. This CDR3 spans 14 amino acids. Germline CDR1 reads MNHNS; CDR2 reads SASEGT. V dropped 6 bases and J dropped 6; count of bases not matched to a gene: 9. This CDR3 is CASRMTGEENGYTF. In nucleotides, the CDR3 is TGTGCCAGCAGGATGACAGGGGAGGAAAATGGCTACACCTTC.